The present T cell receptor (beta chain) was sequenced within a study of human T cells and chemical hapten exposure. Study in general: Small differences in pooled library volume mainly drove the variation in TCR yields per sample. Findings and limits, study-wide: With regard to DPC sensitization, TCRs above 1 in 1000 frequency did not change.

The CDR3 has 16 residues. Trimming removed 5 bases from V and 1 base from J, with 18 bases in between. CDR1 SGHVS and CDR2 FQNEAQ come from the germline V gene. As to time point: patch test 2, 6 weeks after DPC sensitization. Treatment here: therapeutic diphenylcyclopropenone sensitization with weekly scalp DPC. With respect to this clonotype: Its antigen is unidentified.

Unique molecular identifiers were attached to individual cDNA molecules within the library. Via MiXCR, TCRdb re-called the RACE reads, giving one row per CDR3 protein. The table shows roughly 380,000 distinct CDR3 sequences, with about 6.3% occurring only once. This sequence joins TRBV7-8 and TRBJ2-7; TRBD1 might be the D (6 bases). Sample: whole blood, taken in connection with sensitization to the hapten diphenylcyclopropenone (DPC). The receptor was isolated from a woman in her late teens or twenties with alopecia areata. Some clones in this sample may be carry-over from other donors' samples. The CDR3 protein is CASSAPSGTTSYEQYF. CDR3 nucleotide sequence: TGTGCCAGCAGCGCACCATCCGGGACAACATCCTACGAGCAGTACTTC.